This T cell receptor (beta chain) was identified during a study of regulatory T cells in long-lasting Graves disease. Study details: Under 3 months of antithyroid drugs had been taken by newly diagnosed Graves' patients.

CDR3-region Arm-PCR and iRepertoire HTBI primers produced the TCR beta libraries. TCRdb fed the multiplex PCR reads into MiXCR, producing one record per CDR3 protein. The data hold 450,000 to 500,000 distinct CDR3 sequences, with 15% to 20% observed a single time. This clonotype was seen at least ten times. The antigen remains unidentified. This CDR3 contains 13 residues. V was trimmed by 8 bases and J by 3 bases, leaving 11 bases between them. The germline V gene has CDR1 LGHDT and CDR2 YNNKEL (reference sequence). Regarding the study as a whole: Patients with persistent Graves' had lower TCR diversity than newly diagnosed patients.

Time point of the sample: newly diagnosed GD, antithyroid drugs for less than 3 months. Isolated PBMC RNA provided the starting material for the TCR library. American Thyroid Association guidelines defined Graves' disease diagnosis. The same data also contributed to another study, on T cells in Graves' hyperthyroidism and ophthalmopathy. According to that study: Over 18 months, lack of ophthalmopathy progression marked Graves' hyperthyroidism as stable.

The sequence came from a man aged 40-55 years with Graves disease. The rearrangement links TRBV3-1 to TRBJ1-5, with D possibly matching TRBD1 (5 bases). This specimen consisted of peripheral blood mononuclear cells (PBMCs), obtained at new diagnosis, from a patient treated with antithyroid drugs. CDR3 residues: CASARTTNQPQHF. The CDR3 DNA reads TGTGCCAGCGCCAGGACAACCAATCAGCCCCAGCATTTT.